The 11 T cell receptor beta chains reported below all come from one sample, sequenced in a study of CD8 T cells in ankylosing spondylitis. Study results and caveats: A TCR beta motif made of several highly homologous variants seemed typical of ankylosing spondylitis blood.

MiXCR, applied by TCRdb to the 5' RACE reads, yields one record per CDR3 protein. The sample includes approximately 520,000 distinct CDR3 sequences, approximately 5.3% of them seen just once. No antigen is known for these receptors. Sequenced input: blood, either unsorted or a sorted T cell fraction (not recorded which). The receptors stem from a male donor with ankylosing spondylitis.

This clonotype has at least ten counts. The CDR3, as DNA: TGTGCCAGCAGTTCGGCAGGGGGCGAGAAACAAGAGACCCAGTACTTC. Translated, it gives CASSSAGGEKQETQYF. This chain connects TRBV27 to TRBJ2-5, with 8 bases lining up with TRBD1. From germline, CDR1 is MNHEY and CDR2 SMNVEV (reference sequence). The CDR3 loop spans 16 amino acids. V was clipped by 4 bases and J by 2 bases; unmatched bases: 9.

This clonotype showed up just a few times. The CDR3 coding sequence is TGTGCCAGCAGCTTTGGTAGGTCGAGCTACGAGCAGTACTTC. Translating it yields CASSFGRSSYEQYF. The chain links TRBV11-2 to TRBJ2-7; D remains unclear. This CDR3 comprises 14 residues. The V gene's germline CDR1 is SGHAT and CDR2 FQNNGV. V shed 3 bases and J shed 3 bases, with 12 bases lying between them.

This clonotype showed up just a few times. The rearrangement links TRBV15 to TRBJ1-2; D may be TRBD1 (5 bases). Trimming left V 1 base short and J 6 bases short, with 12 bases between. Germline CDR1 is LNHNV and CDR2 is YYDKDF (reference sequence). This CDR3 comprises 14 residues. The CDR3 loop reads CATSRGQLYDGYTF. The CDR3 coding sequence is TGTGCCACCAGCAGAGGACAGTTATACGATGGCTACACCTTC. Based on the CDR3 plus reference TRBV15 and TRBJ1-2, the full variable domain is DAMVIQNPRYQVTQFGKPVTLSCSQTLNHNVMYWYQQKSSQAPKLLFHYYDKDFNNEADTPDNFQSRRPNTSFCFLDIRSPGLGDTAMYLCATSRGQLYDGYTFGSGTRLTVV.

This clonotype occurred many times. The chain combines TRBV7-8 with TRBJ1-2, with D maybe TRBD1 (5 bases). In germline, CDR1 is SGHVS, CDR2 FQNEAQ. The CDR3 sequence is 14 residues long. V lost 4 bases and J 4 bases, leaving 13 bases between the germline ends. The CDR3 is CASSYGGASYGYTF. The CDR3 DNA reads TGTGCCAGCAGCTATGGGGGAGCCTCCTATGGCTACACCTTC.

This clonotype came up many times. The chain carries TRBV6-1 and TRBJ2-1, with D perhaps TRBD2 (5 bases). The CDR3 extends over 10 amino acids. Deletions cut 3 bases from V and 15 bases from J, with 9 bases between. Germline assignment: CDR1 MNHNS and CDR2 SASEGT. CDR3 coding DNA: TGTGCCAGCAGTGAGAGGGTTCGGTTCTTC. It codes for CASSERVRFF.

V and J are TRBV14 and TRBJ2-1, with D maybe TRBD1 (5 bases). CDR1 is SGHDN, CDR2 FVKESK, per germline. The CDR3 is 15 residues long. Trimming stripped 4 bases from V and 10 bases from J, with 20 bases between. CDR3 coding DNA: TGTGCCAGCAGCCGAAGGGGAAGAGCCCGGCAGGAGCAGTTCTTC. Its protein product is CASSRRGRARQEQFF.

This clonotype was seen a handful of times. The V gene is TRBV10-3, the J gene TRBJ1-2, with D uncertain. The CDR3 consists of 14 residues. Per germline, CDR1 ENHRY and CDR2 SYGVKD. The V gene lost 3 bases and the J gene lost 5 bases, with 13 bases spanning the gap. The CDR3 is CAISDPTWEYGYTF. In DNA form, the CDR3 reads TGTGCCATCAGTGACCCGACGTGGGAATATGGCTACACCTTC.

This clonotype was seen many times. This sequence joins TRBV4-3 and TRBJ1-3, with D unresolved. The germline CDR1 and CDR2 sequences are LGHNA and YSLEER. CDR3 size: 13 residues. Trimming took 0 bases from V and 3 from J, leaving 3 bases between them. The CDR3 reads CASSQEVGNTIYF. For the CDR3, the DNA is TGCGCCAGCAGCCAAGAGGTTGGAAACACCATATATTTT.

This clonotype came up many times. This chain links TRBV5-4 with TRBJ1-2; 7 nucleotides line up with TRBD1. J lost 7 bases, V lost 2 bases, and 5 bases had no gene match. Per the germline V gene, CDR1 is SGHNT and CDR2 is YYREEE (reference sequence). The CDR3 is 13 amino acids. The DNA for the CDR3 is TGTGCCAGCAGCTTCAGGGGGGTCGCTGGCTACACCTTC. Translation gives CASSFRGVAGYTF.

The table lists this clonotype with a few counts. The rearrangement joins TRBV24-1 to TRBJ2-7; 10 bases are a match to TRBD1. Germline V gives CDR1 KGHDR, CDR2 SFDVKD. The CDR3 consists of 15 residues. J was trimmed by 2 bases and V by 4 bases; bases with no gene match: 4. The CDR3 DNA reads TGTGCCACCAGTGAAGGGACAGGGGATACCTACGAGCAGTACTTC. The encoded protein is CATSEGTGDTYEQYF.

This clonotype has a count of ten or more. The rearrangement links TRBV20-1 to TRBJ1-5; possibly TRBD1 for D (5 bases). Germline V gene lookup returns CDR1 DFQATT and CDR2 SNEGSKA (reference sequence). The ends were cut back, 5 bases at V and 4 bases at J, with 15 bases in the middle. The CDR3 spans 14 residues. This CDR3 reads CSAPRTRLNQPQHF. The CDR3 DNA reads TGCAGTGCTCCCCGGACAAGACTGAATCAGCCCCAGCATTTT.